This T cell receptor beta chain was sequenced for a study of PD-L1 blockade in urothelial cancer. Regarding time point: pretreatment peripheral blood. The table came from immunoSEQ multiplex PCR; TCRdb's copy has only in-frame clones and leaves some out. Here the sample spans around 82,000 clones, roughly 84% being singletons. The sequence derives from a man aged 55 to 69 with urothelial cancer. The sequences come from PBMCs, collected around atezolizumab (anti-PD-L1) treatment.

CDR3 residues: CASSATGSYEQYF. CDR3 nucleotides: TGTGCCAGCAGCGCAACAGGGTCCTACGAGCAGTACTTC. The gene calls are TRBV7-2 and TRBJ2-7; tentative D call: TRBD1 (6 bases). The CDR3 is 13 amino acids. Germline loops: CDR1 SGHTA, CDR2 FQGNSA. The V and J ends lost 5 bases and 1 base respectively, with 9 bases between them.